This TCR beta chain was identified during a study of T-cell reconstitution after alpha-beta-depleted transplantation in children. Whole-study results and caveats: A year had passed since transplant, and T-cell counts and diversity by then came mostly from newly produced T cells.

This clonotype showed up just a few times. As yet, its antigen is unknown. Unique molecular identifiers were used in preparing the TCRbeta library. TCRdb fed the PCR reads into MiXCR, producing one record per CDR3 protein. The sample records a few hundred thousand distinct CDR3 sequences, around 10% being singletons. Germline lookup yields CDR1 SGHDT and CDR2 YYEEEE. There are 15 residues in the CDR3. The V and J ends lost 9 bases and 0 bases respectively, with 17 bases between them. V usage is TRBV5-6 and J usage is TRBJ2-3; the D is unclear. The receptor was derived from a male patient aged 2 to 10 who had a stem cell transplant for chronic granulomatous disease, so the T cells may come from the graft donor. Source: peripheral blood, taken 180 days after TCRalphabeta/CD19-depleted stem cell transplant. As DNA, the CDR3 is TGTGCCATGGGCCCCGGACCGGGCAGCACAGATACGCAGTATTTT. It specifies CAMGPGPGSTDTQYF.